This T cell receptor beta chain came from a study of blood T cell repertoires in COVID-19. For the study at large: Whether acute or convalescent, the COVID-19 samples came from the United States, Italy and Spain. Sample material is recorded as cDNA or gDNA derived from T cells, B-cell-depleted T cells, or PBMCs.

Original handling: Amplified reference gene primers provided the basis for estimating nucleated cell counts. The repertoire was sequenced with immunoSEQ multiplex PCR; TCRdb's copy has only in-frame clones and lacks some. Clone size and the V and J calls come from that table; the DNA yielded D and trimming. There are 150,000 to 200,000 clones in the sample; approximately 80% occur only once, and about 7.2% lies in the top ten. The sample taken for sequencing was peripheral blood. The source of this sequence is a man aged 60 to 69 with acute or convalescent COVID-19.

Here the CDR3 DNA reads TGTGCCAGCAGTTTCCGGGGTGGCACCGGGGAGCTGTTTTTT. Translation: CASSFRGGTGELFF. The chain carries TRBV6-4 and TRBJ2-2; D perhaps matches TRBD2 (5 bases). Trimming stripped 5 bases from V and 4 bases from J, with 11 bases between. The CDR3 runs 14 residues. The germline CDR1 and CDR2 sequences are MRHNA and SNTAGT.